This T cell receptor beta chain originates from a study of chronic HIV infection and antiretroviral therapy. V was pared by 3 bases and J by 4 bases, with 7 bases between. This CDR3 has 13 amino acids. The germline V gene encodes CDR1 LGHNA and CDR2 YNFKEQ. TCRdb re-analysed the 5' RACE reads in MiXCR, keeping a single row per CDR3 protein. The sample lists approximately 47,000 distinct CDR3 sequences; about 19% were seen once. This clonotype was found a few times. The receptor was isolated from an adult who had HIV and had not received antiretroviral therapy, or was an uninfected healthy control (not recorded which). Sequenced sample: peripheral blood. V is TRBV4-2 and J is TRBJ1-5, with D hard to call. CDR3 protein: CASSHADNQPQHF. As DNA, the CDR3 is TGTGCCAGCAGCCACGCGGATAATCAGCCCCAGCATTTT.